This TCR beta chain was identified during a study of T-cell memory formation after mild COVID-19 (dated by TCRdb to the early 2020s). Regarding the complete study: TCR sequence clusters from the two donors were found to be largely donor specific. In two donors, T-cell clones that expanded and contracted after mild COVID-19 were tracked by sequencing TCRalpha and TCRbeta repertoires over time. The cohort comprised two young, previously healthy adult volunteers, one female and one male.

CDR1 and CDR2 were assigned from the germline V gene as KGHSH and LQKENI. The CDR3 covers 13 residues, taking in both the cysteine and the phenylalanine. Just the 39-base CDR3 DNA is kept, in frame starting at base 1. At the junction V is shortened by 4 bases and J by 1 base, with 6 bases in between. Findings and caveats that apply to the study as a whole: Contracting CD4+ clones turned up mainly in the CM and EM memory subsets, whereas EMRA was where CD8+ clones were enriched. From day 15 to 85, contracting clones showed balanced CD4/CD8 phenotypes, whereas a second wave of clones that expanded from day 15 to 37 leaned towards CD4+. Only a couple of mild cases were covered by the study, and larger cohorts that include severe cases with pre-infection samples were considered necessary. Whether the second-wave clones peaking on day 37 were SARS-CoV-2 specific was not confirmed. The detection of some responding clones in pre-infection memory suggests that pre-existing cross-reactive memory T cells joined the SARS-CoV-2 response.

This clonotype was seen many times. There is no known antigen for this receptor. No qualities accompany the bases; no much larger clone lies one base away. Sequencing was performed on an Illumina NovaSeq 6000. Using 5'RACE with constant-segment primers, TCRalpha and TCRbeta cDNA libraries were constructed, with sample barcodes and unique molecular identifiers added in the process. Trizol reagent was used to extract RNA from every sample. Library amplification was performed in two PCR steps, and a second sample barcode and Illumina TruSeq adapters were introduced in the second step. Libraries were sequenced on an Illumina NovaSeq with 2 x 150 bp paired-end reads. On the authors' methods: Reads were demultiplexed and collapsed into UMI-guided consensus sequences with migec v1.2.7. Using mixcr v2.1.11, the UMI consensuses were aligned to TRA and TRB V and J templates and assembled into clonotypes. Clonotypes were classified as expanded or contracted when called significant by both edgeR and NoisET, with noise models trained on biological replicates. For edgeR calls, a false discovery rate-adjusted p below 0.01 and a log2 fold-change threshold of 1 were applied. PCA with hierarchical clustering of max-normalized trajectories of the 1000 most abundant clonotypes was used as exploratory dynamics analysis. Separately sequenced CD4+ and CD8+ repertoires were used to assign a CD4 or CD8 phenotype to each responding clone. In TCRdb, the public reads were trimmed at Q25 with fastp and aligned with MiXCR, with productive beta chains retained. For every CDR3 protein sequence, its rows merge into one entry that carries the most common genes and DNA. V and J calls and clone size were set by TCRdb, not the authors. The sample table contains about 420,000 distinct CDR3 sequences; only one count was recorded for 20% to 30% of them. The leading ten clones occupy roughly 13% of the sample.

PBMCs were isolated by Ficoll-Paque density gradient centrifugation. The sequence was collected from an adult woman who had mild COVID-19 (a few samples of this study predate the infection). The sample titles of this study are shuffled in the database, so cell type and time point are left out; the donor was told from shared clones. Sequencing was carried out using PBMCs or a T cell subset sorted from them (not recorded which). This receptor chain uses TRBV18 and TRBJ2-3, with no reliable assignment of the D segment. The CDR3: CASSLQRTDTQYF. The sequenced DNA is TGTGCCAGCTCACTTCAACGCACAGATACGCAGTATTTT.